Presented here are 20 T cell receptor beta chains from one specimen sequenced in a study of blood T cell repertoires in COVID-19. Produced via immunoSEQ multiplex PCR; TCRdb's table is partial and in-frame only. The table lists more than 150,000 clones, 85% to 90% of them singletons, with about 20% in the top ten. The sample was peripheral blood. The receptors were sampled from a man between 70 and 80 years old with active or convalescent COVID-19.

V gene TRBV5-4 combines with J gene TRBJ1-1, with D perhaps matching TRBD1 (5 bases). Deletions cut 3 bases from V and 6 bases from J, with 18 bases between. The CDR3 runs 15 residues. Per germline, CDR1 SGHNT and CDR2 YYREEE (reference sequence). The CDR3 region has the DNA TGTGCCAGCAGCTCCCCGGACACCGGTAGGGCTGAAGCTTTCTTT. It is translated as CASSSPDTGRAEAFF.

The chain combines TRBV5-1 with TRBJ2-3; 7 bases align to TRBD1. Germline V lookup: CDR1 SGHRS, CDR2 YFSETQ. The CDR3 is made up of 15 amino acids. J was trimmed by 0 bases and V by 6 bases; bases with no gene match: 7. The CDR3 DNA is TGCGCCAGCAAGCCACAGGGGCCAAGCACAGATACGCAGTATTTT. Its translation is CASKPQGPSTDTQYF.

J is TRBJ2-5 and V is TRBV7-3; D is perhaps TRBD2 (5 bases). The CDR3 is 15 residues long. The V gene lost 4 bases and the J gene lost 5 bases, with 17 bases spanning the gap. Germline assignment: CDR1 SGHTA and CDR2 FQGTGA. CDR3 sequence reads: CASSYGGSPRETQYF. CDR3 nucleotides: TGTGCCAGCAGCTACGGAGGATCCCCTAGGGAGACCCAGTACTTC.

The CDR3 DNA follows: TGTGCCAGCAGCTTAGATCCCTGGTCAGGGCAAGAGACCCAGTACTTC. This translates into CASSLDPWSGQETQYF. The genes are TRBV7-2 and TRBJ2-5, with a tentative D call TRBD1 (5 bases). V lost 1 base, J lost 2 bases, and 14 bases lay in between. The CDR3 runs to 16 residues. Germline-derived CDR1 and CDR2 are SGHTA and FQGNSA.

The chain joins TRBV6-1 to TRBJ1-3; TRBD1 agrees at 9 bases. Unmatched junction bases numbered 4, after V lost 3 bases and J lost 1 base. Germline V gene sequence: CDR1 MNHNS, CDR2 SASEGT. The CDR3 has 16 amino acids. CDR3 DNA sequence: TGTGCCAGCAGTGACCAGGGGACAGGGTCTGGAAACACCATATATTTT. It yields the protein CASSDQGTGSGNTIYF.

The J gene is TRBJ1-6, the V gene TRBV30; D unclear. Trimming removed 5 bases at V and 4 bases at J, with 9 bases between. The CDR3 spans 13 residues. Germline-derived CDR1 and CDR2 are GTSNPN and SVGIG (reference sequence). The CDR3 region has the DNA TGTGCCTGGGTGTCCAGTTATAATTCACCCCTCCACTTT. Translation gives CAWVSSYNSPLHF.

To note about this clone: Other nucleotide sequences from this sample produce the same CDR3. V is TRBV20-1 and J is TRBJ1-2; unclear D gene. V shed 5 bases and J shed 4 bases, with 5 bases lying between them. The CDR3 sequence is 10 residues long. The germline V gene encodes CDR1 DFQATT and CDR2 SNEGSKA (reference sequence). The CDR3 coding sequence is TGCAGTGCTTCAGGCTATGGCTACACCTTC. Protein product: CSASGYGYTF.

The chain couples TRBV30 to TRBJ1-6; TRBD1 might be the D (5 bases). Trimming took off 2 bases at V and 7 bases at J, with 15 bases between the two ends. From germline, CDR1 is GTSNPN and CDR2 SVGIG (reference sequence). CDR3 size: 15 residues. The CDR3 is CAWSTGGGWNSPLHF. The CDR3 bases are TGTGCCTGGAGTACCGGGGGGGGGTGGAATTCACCCCTCCACTTT.

The chain recombines TRBV9 with TRBJ1-2; D uncertain. Trimming removed 0 bases from V and 6 bases from J, with 15 bases in between. The germline V gene has CDR1 SGDLS and CDR2 YYNGEE. The length of the CDR3 is 15 residues. CDR3 sequence reads: CASSVASGGQHGYTF. Written as DNA, the CDR3 is TGTGCCAGCAGCGTAGCGTCAGGCGGGCAGCATGGCTACACCTTC. The whole variable domain, filled in from reference TRBV9 and TRBJ1-2, reads DSGVTQTPKHLITATGQRVTLRCSPRSGDLSVYWYQQSLDQGLQFLIQYYNGEERAKGNILERFSAQQFPDLHSELNLSSLELGDSALYFCASSVASGGQHGYTFGSGTRLTVV.

CDR3 coding DNA: TGCGCCAGCAGGGCCACAGGGGGCTCCTACAATGAGCAGTTCTTC. Encoded protein: CASRATGGSYNEQFF. This chain uses TRBV5-1 with TRBJ2-1, with 8 bases identical to TRBD1. CDR1 and CDR2 from the germline V gene are SGHRS and YFSETQ. The CDR3 sequence is 15 residues long. Trimming at V came to 5 bases and at J to 0 bases, leaving 4 bases not matched to a gene.

The chain is built from TRBV10-2 and TRBJ2-7, with 10 bases that match TRBD1. J gave up 1 base and V 7 bases, and 1 base lay outside the gene matches. This CDR3 spans 13 amino acids. The germline CDR1 and CDR2 sequences are WSHSY and SAAADI. The CDR3 loop is CASKGQGSYEQYF. The CDR3 DNA reads as TGCGCCAGCAAGGGACAGGGGTCCTACGAGCAGTACTTC.

The chain recombines TRBV6-5 with TRBJ2-3; a possible D gene is TRBD1 (5 bases). The V gene's germline CDR1 is MNHEY and CDR2 SVGAGI. Between the trimmed V and J ends, which lost 7 bases and 3 bases, there was a span of 14 bases. This CDR3 region has 14 residues. The CDR3 is CASTNRHATDTQYF. The CDR3 nucleotides read TGTGCCAGCACGAACAGGCATGCGACAGATACGCAGTATTTT.

With respect to this clone: The identical CDR3 is also encoded by other nucleotide sequences in the sample. V gene TRBV5-1 combines with J gene TRBJ2-3; maybe TRBD1 (5 bases). Germline-derived CDR1 and CDR2 are SGHRS and YFSETQ. The CDR3 consists of 13 residues. V was shortened by 0 bases and J by 3 bases, with 5 bases between the two germline ends. CDR3 nucleotides: TGCGCCAGCAGCTTGGCAGGGACAGATACGCAGTATTTT. Translated: CASSLAGTDTQYF.

Only one count was recorded for this clone. The chain uses TRBV18 and TRBJ1-1, with 7 bases matching TRBD1. V lost 3 bases, J lost 5 bases, and 6 bases stayed unmatched. This CDR3 region has 14 residues. CDR1 KGHSH and CDR2 LQKENI come from the germline V gene. CDR3 bases: TGTGCCAGCTCACCTCGGACAGGAAATACTGAAGCTTTCTTT. As protein: CASSPRTGNTEAFF.

The gene calls are TRBV6-2 or TRBV6-3 and TRBJ2-3; 7 bases are a match to TRBD2. The CDR3 is made up of 15 amino acids. V shed 5 bases, J shed 0 bases, and the junction held 5 bases outside the gene matches. CDR1 and CDR2 from the germline V gene are MNHEY and SVGEGT. CDR3 in DNA: TGTGCCAGCAGTCAGACTAGCCTAAGCACAGATACGCAGTATTTT. It specifies CASSQTSLSTDTQYF.

V is TRBV4-3 and J is TRBJ2-7, with unresolved D. From germline, CDR1 is LGHNA and CDR2 YSLEER. The V end was cut by 0 bases, the J end by 0 bases, with 9 bases between. The CDR3 sequence is 15 residues long. The CDR3 loop is CASSQETVSSYEQYF. CDR3 bases: TGCGCCAGCAGCCAAGAAACAGTTAGCTCCTACGAGCAGTACTTC.

V is TRBV6-6 and J is TRBJ2-1, with a weak D call TRBD1 (5 bases). The CDR3 covers 15 residues. The germline CDR1 and CDR2 sequences are MNHNY and SVGAGI (reference sequence). V shed 6 bases and J shed 0 bases, with 12 bases lying between them. Here the CDR3 DNA reads TGTGCCAGCAGCCTACAGGAGTACTCCTACAATGAGCAGTTCTTC. Protein product: CASSLQEYSYNEQFF.

The chain couples TRBV5-4 to TRBJ2-5; D is possibly TRBD2 (5 bases). CDR3 length: 14 amino acids. V shed 0 bases and J shed 7 bases, with 13 bases lying between them. Germline assignment: CDR1 SGHNT and CDR2 YYREEE (reference sequence). The CDR3 reads CASSLDLSRATQYF. Here the CDR3 DNA reads TGTGCCAGCAGCTTGGACCTTTCGCGGGCGACCCAGTACTTC.

The chain employs TRBV15 and TRBJ1-1, with D unresolved. The CDR3 is 11 amino acids. The germline V gene has CDR1 LNHNV and CDR2 YYDKDF (reference sequence). V was shortened by 8 bases and J by 4 bases, with 8 bases between the two germline ends. The CDR3, as DNA: TGTGCCACCCGTGTCGGCACTGAAGCTTTCTTT. It codes for CATRVGTEAFF.

The chain links TRBV5-1 to TRBJ1-1; D remains ambiguous. Germline loops: CDR1 SGHRS, CDR2 YFSETQ. Trimming cost V 4 bases and J 0 bases, with 16 bases left between them. The length of the CDR3 is 16 residues. The CDR3: CASSKSTGAMNTEAFF. CDR3 nucleotide sequence: TGCGCCAGCAGCAAGTCGACGGGAGCCATGAACACTGAAGCTTTCTTT.